Below, 31 T cell receptor beta chains from the same sample are listed, as sequenced in a study of shared clonotypes between healthy human individuals (dated by TCRdb to 2020 to 2021). Library creation used the immunoSEQ multiplex PCR assay. TCRdb retrieved this table from immuneACCESS and kept in-frame rearrangements only. Not all clones are present; in checked studies, unresolved V genes account for under half, and no reason is known for the remainder. The sample table lists about 120,000 clones, around 73% of them with a count of one. The ten largest make up under 30% of the sample. The sample consisted of memory CD8+ T cells sorted from blood. Explained via the paper, the cell subset or site label denotes: CD45RO+ cells pooled with CCR7-negative TemRA cells. These TCRs come from a woman aged 30 to 39 in good health.

In this sample, this clone turned up a few times. This sequence joins TRBV21-1 and TRBJ1-1; TRBD1, the D gene given by the table, was not confirmed from the DNA. TRBV21-1 is reported as a pseudogene. The CDR3 has 18 amino acids. The CDR3 is CASSISGTGGRGCTEAFF. DNA for the CDR3: TGTGCCAGCAGCATTTCCGGGACAGGGGGCAGGGGGTGTACTGAAGCTTTCTTT.

The J gene is TRBJ1-5, the V gene TRBV19; perhaps TRBD1 as D (6 bases). The CDR3 spans 15 residues. V was clipped by 4 bases and J by 4 bases, with 14 bases between them. Germline values: CDR1 LNHDA, CDR2 SQIVND (reference sequence). The CDR3 DNA is TGTGCCAGTAGTAAACCCGGGACACAAAATCAGCCCCAGCATTTT. This sequence encodes CASSKPGTQNQPQHF.

In its sample, this clone was seen a few times. The chain has TRBV29-1 and TRBJ2-5, with 7 bases fitting TRBD1. The J call may be in error: the DNA end matches TRBJ2-7 better. Looked up from germline, CDR1 is SQVTM and CDR2 is ANQGSEA. CDR3 length: 12 residues. This chain's CDR3 is CSVSQGEYEQYF. Written as DNA, the CDR3 is TGCAGCGTCTCGCAGGGGGAATACGAGCAGTACTTC.

The J gene is TRBJ1-1, the V gene TRBV4-2, with D uncertain. Germline CDR1 LGHNA, CDR2 YNFKEQ. The germline V and J ends were trimmed by 3 bases and 4 bases, with 9 bases remaining between them. The CDR3 covers 13 residues. This chain's CDR3 is CASSQTEGTEAFF. Written as DNA, the CDR3 is TGTGCCAGCAGCCAGACCGAGGGCACTGAAGCTTTCTTT.

This clone was observed at least ten times. The chain links TRBV28 to TRBJ2-3, with D possibly TRBD2 on 5 matching bases. V lost 4 bases and J 0 bases, leaving 11 bases between the germline ends. This CDR3 region has 15 residues. The germline gives CDR1 MDHEN, CDR2 SYDVKM. CDR3 sequence reads: CASSWTFASTDTQYF. CDR3 sequence (DNA): TGTGCCAGCAGTTGGACTTTCGCTAGCACAGATACGCAGTATTTT.

The chain's CDR3 is CATSPPGGDTGELFF. The CDR3, as DNA: TGTGCCACCAGCCCCCCAGGTGGCGACACCGGGGAGCTGTTTTTT. The chain joins TRBV15 to TRBJ2-2; no firm D call. The CDR3 consists of 15 residues. Germline V gene data show CDR1 as LNHNV and CDR2 as YYDKDF (reference sequence). V was shortened by 5 bases and J by 3 bases, with 13 bases between the two germline ends.

The chain joins TRBV6-1 to TRBJ1-1; unclear D gene. V was trimmed by 3 bases and J by 1 base, leaving 12 bases between them. Germline V lookup: CDR1 MNHNS, CDR2 SASEGT. This CDR3 has 15 amino acids. In DNA form, the CDR3 reads TGTGCCAGCAGTGAGGGAGGACGGTGGAACACTGAAGCTTTCTTT. Translated: CASSEGGRWNTEAFF.

In its sample, this clone was seen a few times. The chain has TRBV9 and TRBJ2-7; 8 positions match TRBD2. The CDR3 is 15 residues long. Germline V gives CDR1 SGDLS, CDR2 YYNGEE. J was trimmed by 4 bases and V by 4 bases; bases with no gene match: 10. CDR3 DNA: TGTGCCAGCAGCCCCGGGAGGGGAGACCCGTACGAGCAGTACTTC. As protein: CASSPGRGDPYEQYF. The variable domain in full, with the rest retrieved from reference TRBV9 and TRBJ2-7, is DSGVTQTPKHLITATGQRVTLRCSPRSGDLSVYWYQQSLDQGLQFLIQYYNGEERAKGNILERFSAQQFPDLHSELNLSSLELGDSALYFCASSPGRGDPYEQYFGPGTRLTVT.

V and J are TRBV7-6 and TRBJ2-1; 9 positions match TRBD1. Germline V lookup: CDR1 SGHVS, CDR2 FNYEAQ. This CDR3 is built from 13 residues. J gave up 12 bases and V 5 bases, and 8 bases lay outside the gene matches. Here the CDR3 DNA reads TGTGCCAGCAGCCCCGGGACAGGGTGGGGGCAGTTCTTC. Protein sequence: CASSPGTGWGQFF.

The chain joins TRBV7-9 to TRBJ1-1; tentative D call: TRBD1 (5 bases). The CDR3 runs to 16 residues. Germline CDR1 and CDR2: SEHNR and FQNEAQ (reference sequence). The V end was cut by 5 bases, the J end by 5 bases, with 21 bases between. The CDR3 DNA reads TGTGCCAGCAGCGTTATGACCGGGGGGTTTCGGACTGAAGCTTTCTTT. Its protein is CASSVMTGGFRTEAFF.

CDR3 amino acids: CASRTAGLDYEQYF. The DNA of the CDR3 is TGTGCCAGCAGAACTGCAGGGTTGGATTACGAGCAGTACTTC. This chain joins TRBV6-5 and TRBJ2-7; tentatively, D is TRBD1 (5 bases). The length of the CDR3 is 14 residues. Germline V lookup: CDR1 MNHEY, CDR2 SVGAGI. Trimming removed 6 bases from V and 4 bases from J, with 16 bases in between.

In DNA, the CDR3 is TGTGCCAGCAGCACACACTATGGCAGGAGCAACAATGAGCAGTTCTTC. Its translation is CASSTHYGRSNNEQFF. The chain links TRBV7-9 to TRBJ2-1; D gene uncertain. Trimming removed 5 bases at V and 5 bases at J, with 19 bases between. This CDR3 comprises 16 residues. CDR1 and CDR2 from the germline V gene are SEHNR and FQNEAQ (reference sequence). Supplemented by reference TRBV7-9 and TRBJ2-1, the full variable domain reads DTGVSQNPRHKITKRGQNVTFRCDPISEHNRLYWYRQTLGQGPEFLTYFQNEAQLEKSRLLSDRFSAERPKGSFSTLEIQRTEQGDSAMYLCASSTHYGRSNNEQFFGPGTRLTVL.

This chain joins TRBV4-2 and TRBJ1-2; D perhaps matches TRBD1 (5 bases). Germline V gives CDR1 LGHNA, CDR2 YNFKEQ. The CDR3 contains 15 residues. The V end was cut by 0 bases, the J end by 8 bases, with 16 bases between. This CDR3 is CASSQEWGRIWGYTF. The CDR3 bases are TGTGCCAGCAGCCAAGAATGGGGGAGAATTTGGGGCTACACCTTC.

The sample holds many counts of this clone. This chain connects TRBV19 to TRBJ2-1, with 8 bases identical to TRBD2. J gave up 2 bases and V 5 bases, and 8 bases lay outside the gene matches. The germline V gene encodes CDR1 LNHDA and CDR2 SQIVND (reference sequence). The CDR3 covers 16 residues. CDR3 sequence (DNA): TGTGCCAGTAGTGCACAAGCGGGAGTGGCCTACAATGAGCAGTTCTTC. The encoded protein is CASSAQAGVAYNEQFF.

The chain employs TRBV27 and TRBJ2-5, with D tentatively TRBD1 or TRBD2 (5 bases each). This CDR3 contains 18 residues. Germline V lookup: CDR1 MNHEY, CDR2 SMNVEV (reference sequence). The V and J ends lost 2 bases and 0 bases respectively, with 19 bases between them. CDR3 in amino acids: CASSLLSGTYGYQETQYF. CDR3 in DNA: TGTGCCAGCAGTTTACTTTCCGGGACCTATGGGTACCAAGAGACCCAGTACTTC.

The V and J genes are TRBV5-4 and TRBJ2-1; 9 bases fit TRBD2. This CDR3 has 13 amino acids. J was trimmed by 10 bases and V by 3 bases; bases with no gene match: 5. Looked up from germline, CDR1 is SGHNT and CDR2 is YYREEE (reference sequence). The CDR3 DNA follows: TGTGCCAGCAGCTCTAGCGGGAAAAAGGAGCAGTTCTTC. It specifies CASSSSGKKEQFF.

The chain has TRBV19 and TRBJ1-5, with TRBD1 matching over 8 bases. The germline V gene has CDR1 LNHDA and CDR2 SQIVND (reference sequence). V trimming: 7 bases; J trimming: 2 bases; junction bases outside the gene matches: 1. The CDR3 covers 13 residues. Here the CDR3 reads CASTTGGNQPQHF. The CDR3 DNA sequence: TGTGCCAGTACGACAGGGGGCAATCAGCCCCAGCATTTT. Variable domain in full (rest from reference TRBV19 and TRBJ1-5): DGGITQSPKYLFRKEGQNVTLSCEQNLNHDAMYWYRQDPGQGLRLIYYSQIVNDFQKGDIAEGYSVSREKKESFPLTVTSAQKNPTAFYLCASTTGGNQPQHFGDGTRLSIL.

The CDR3 protein is CASRDTSGSYGYTF. The CDR3 bases are TGTGCCAGCAGGGACACGTCCGGGAGCTATGGCTACACCTTC. V gene TRBV2 combines with J gene TRBJ1-2; a weak D match, TRBD1 (5 bases). Germline values: CDR1 SNHLY, CDR2 FYNNEI. Trimming stripped 6 bases from V and 4 bases from J, with 15 bases between. This CDR3 has 14 amino acids.

J is TRBJ2-1 and V is TRBV7-9, with TRBD2 matching 11 bases. Germline CDR1 is SEHNR and CDR2 is FQNEAQ (reference sequence). The trim removed 5 bases at V and 6 bases at J, leaving 6 bases unmatched. The CDR3 runs 15 residues. CDR3 in amino acids: CASSLTGTSGNEQFF. Written as DNA, the CDR3 is TGTGCCAGCAGCCTGACCGGGACTAGCGGCAATGAGCAGTTCTTC.

J is TRBJ2-1 and V is TRBV14, with 7 nucleotides matching TRBD2. V shed 3 bases and J 8 bases; nucleotides not matched to a gene: 34. CDR1 is SGHDN and CDR2 is FVKESK in the germline V gene. The CDR3 contains 23 residues. CDR3 DNA sequence: TGTGCCAGCAGCCATGGGGAGGGCCGACTAGCTCCCCTTTCAAAGTACGCGGGTTATGAGCAGTTCTTC. Its protein product is CASSHGEGRLAPLSKYAGYEQFF. The entire variable domain, with the rest obtained from reference TRBV14 and TRBJ2-1, is as follows: EAGVTQFPSHSVIEKGQTVTLRCDPISGHDNLYWYRRVMGKEIKFLLHFVKESKQDESGMPNNRFLAERTGGTYSTLKVQPAELEDSGVYFCASSHGEGRLAPLSKYAGYEQFFGPGTRLTVL.

The rearrangement uses TRBV2 and TRBJ2-2; 8 nucleotides agree with TRBD1. The CDR3 loop spans 15 amino acids. The V and J ends lost 3 bases and 7 bases, in that order; junction bases with no gene match: 7. Germline V CDR1 and CDR2: SNHLY, FYNNEI. CDR3 in DNA: TGTGCCAGCAGTGACGCAGGGGGCTATGTCGGGGAGCTGTTTTTT. It translates to CASSDAGGYVGELFF.

This rearrangement joins TRBV21-1 to TRBJ1-4; the DNA was not compared with TRBD1, the D call given in the table. TRBV21-1 is flagged as a pseudogene. The CDR3 consists of 13 residues. The CDR3 is CAILTGFNEKLFF. CDR3 DNA sequence: TGTGCCATTCTGACAGGGTTTAATGAAAAACTGTTTTTT.

The sample holds one count of this clone. V usage is TRBV7-2 and J usage is TRBJ1-5, with 7 bases lining up with TRBD1. From germline, CDR1 is SGHTA and CDR2 FQGNSA. Germline trimming cut 2 bases from V and 3 bases from J; bases unmatched to any gene: 7. CDR3 length: 16 amino acids. DNA of the CDR3: TGTGCCAGCAGCTTAAGGGGGCAGGGCGACAATCAGCCCCAGCATTTT. Protein sequence: CASSLRGQGDNQPQHF.

The CDR3 loop reads CASSYGGRGYEQYF. In nucleotides, the CDR3 is TGTGCCAGCAGTTACGGAGGGAGGGGATACGAGCAGTACTTC. V and J are TRBV6-5 and TRBJ2-7; 7 positions match TRBD2. This CDR3 is 14 amino acids long. CDR1 and CDR2 from the germline V gene are MNHEY and SVGAGI. Losses at the gene ends were 2 bases for V and 4 bases for J; bases not matched to a gene: 5.

This chain joins TRBV29-1 and TRBJ2-7, with 9 bases that match TRBD2. This CDR3 spans 10 amino acids. Losses at the gene ends were 7 bases for V and 13 bases for J; bases not matched to a gene: 8. The germline gives CDR1 SQVTM, CDR2 ANQGSEA. In DNA form, the CDR3 reads TGCAGCGCCCAAGGGACTAGCAGATACTTC. Its translation is CSAQGTSRYF.

This clone was detected only a few times. V gene TRBV9 combines with J gene TRBJ2-3; D may be TRBD1 (6 bases). Between the trimmed V and J ends, which lost 3 bases and 0 bases, there was a span of 11 bases. Germline loops: CDR1 SGDLS, CDR2 YYNGEE. This CDR3 has 15 amino acids. The CDR3 nucleotides read TGTGCCAGCAGCGAGCAGGGGTTTAGCACAGATACGCAGTATTTT. As protein: CASSEQGFSTDTQYF.

The sample holds a few counts of this clone. CDR3 bases: TGTGCCAGCAGCTCGGGACTAGCGGTTTACAATGAGCAGTTCTTC. Protein product: CASSSGLAVYNEQFF. The chain is built from TRBV7-9 and TRBJ2-1, with TRBD2 matching over 11 bases. The CDR3 length is 15 residues. The trim removed 4 bases at V and 4 bases at J, leaving 3 bases unmatched. Per the germline V gene, CDR1 is SEHNR and CDR2 is FQNEAQ (reference sequence). Full variable domain (outside the CDR3, taken from reference TRBV7-9 and TRBJ2-1): DTGVSQNPRHKITKRGQNVTFRCDPISEHNRLYWYRQTLGQGPEFLTYFQNEAQLEKSRLLSDRFSAERPKGSFSTLEIQRTEQGDSAMYLCASSSGLAVYNEQFFGPGTRLTVL.

This clone was found a few times. This chain connects TRBV6-6 to TRBJ2-7; D may be TRBD2 (6 bases). CDR3 length: 15 residues. Germline CDR1 MNHNY, CDR2 SVGAGI (reference sequence). The ends were cut back, 0 bases at V and 7 bases at J, with 16 bases in the middle. Here the CDR3 reads CASSYSEGMSGEQYF. The CDR3 DNA is TGTGCCAGCAGTTACTCGGAGGGGATGTCTGGAGAGCAGTACTTC.

This clone turned up a few times. The rearrangement joins TRBV7-9 to TRBJ2-7; perhaps TRBD1 as D (5 bases). Per the germline V gene, CDR1 is SEHNR and CDR2 is FQNEAQ (reference sequence). Trimming removed 5 bases from V and 5 bases from J, with 22 bases in between. CDR3 length: 16 amino acids. Written as DNA, the CDR3 is TGTGCCAGCAGCCTCGAGCTCGCGGAGTACAGGCACGAGCAGTACTTC. This codes for CASSLELAEYRHEQYF.

The chain couples TRBV28 to TRBJ2-6, with a tentative D call TRBD2 (5 bases). Trimming pared 4 bases from V and 4 bases from J, leaving 14 bases between. The CDR3 is 16 residues long. Germline-derived CDR1 and CDR2 are MDHEN and SYDVKM. The CDR3 loop is CASSSGLSSGANVLTF. In DNA form, the CDR3 reads TGTGCCAGCAGTTCTGGACTGTCCTCGGGGGCCAACGTCCTGACTTTC.

The rearrangement joins TRBV6-5 to TRBJ1-4, with 11 bases that match TRBD1. This CDR3 is built from 16 residues. With V trimmed by 4 bases and J by 10 bases, 11 bases remained unmatched. The germline gives CDR1 MNHEY, CDR2 SVGAGI. The CDR3 here is CASSSASGTGGRKLFF. The CDR3 bases are TGTGCCAGCAGTTCTGCCTCCGGGACAGGGGGTCGAAAACTGTTTTTT.